The 25 T cell receptor beta chains in this list originate from one sample, sequenced in a study of patients and donors after allogeneic stem cell transplantation. MiXCR was run by TCRdb on the RT-PCR reads, yielding one entry per CDR3 protein. This table has 150,000 to 200,000 distinct CDR3 sequences, approximately 31% appearing once. Sequenced input: blood, either unsorted or a sorted T cell fraction (not recorded which). Receptor source: a human donor who was either an allogeneic HSCT recipient or a stem cell or donor lymphocyte infusion donor (not recorded which). It is not recorded whose cells these are; they may come from a transplant donor.

This chain links TRBV6-5 with TRBJ2-7, with 9 bases lining up with TRBD2. Germline V CDR1 and CDR2: MNHEY, SVGAGI. Trimming at V came to 0 bases and at J to 5 bases, leaving 5 bases not matched to a gene. CDR3 size: 15 residues. The CDR3: CASSYSSGSHDEQYF. Here the CDR3 DNA reads TGTGCCAGCAGTTACTCTAGCGGGAGTCACGACGAGCAGTACTTC.

A few counts support this clonotype. This CDR3 is CSARDTSKGGADTQYF. CDR3 DNA sequence: TGCAGTGCTAGAGACACCTCGAAGGGCGGAGCAGATACGCAGTATTTT. The chain recombines TRBV20-1 with TRBJ2-3; unclear D gene. There are 16 residues in the CDR3. The germline CDR1 and CDR2 sequences are DFQATT and SNEGSKA (reference sequence). Trimming took 0 bases from V and 4 from J, leaving 17 bases between them.

The table lists this clonotype with a few counts. This chain connects TRBV10-3 to TRBJ2-7; 7 nucleotides agree with TRBD1. This CDR3 is 14 amino acids long. Germline V CDR1 and CDR2: ENHRY, SYGVKD. Trimming took 6 bases from V and 4 from J; bases not matched to a gene: 9. CDR3: CAISRDSQGYEQYF. CDR3 coding DNA: TGTGCCATCAGCCGGGACAGCCAGGGGTACGAGCAGTACTTC.

J is TRBJ2-1 and V is TRBV10-3; tentative D call: TRBD1 (5 bases). CDR1 ENHRY and CDR2 SYGVKD come from the germline V gene. This CDR3 spans 14 amino acids. V was clipped by 10 bases and J by 0 bases, with 13 bases between them. The CDR3 region has the DNA TGTGCCACTAGGATACAGGACTCCTACAATGAGCAGTTCTTC. Residues: CATRIQDSYNEQFF.

This clonotype was seen repeatedly, ten times or more. The chain is built from TRBV7-9 and TRBJ1-1; D is perhaps TRBD1 (5 bases). The germline V gene encodes CDR1 SEHNR and CDR2 FQNEAQ (reference sequence). The CDR3 extends over 13 amino acids. The V end lost 5 bases, the J end lost 1 base, and 8 bases lay between the germline ends. CDR3 bases: TGTGCCAGCAGCGCGGGGGAGAACACTGAAGCTTTCTTT. Its protein is CASSAGENTEAFF.

The chain joins TRBV28 to TRBJ2-1, with a possible D match to TRBD1 (5 bases). The CDR3 extends over 14 amino acids. With 7 bases removed from V and 4 bases from J, the gap between germline ends came to 14 bases. The V gene's germline CDR1 is MDHEN and CDR2 SYDVKM. CDR3 bases: TGTGCCAGCACCGCCGGGCCAGGGTACAATGAGCAGTTCTTC. Translating gives CASTAGPGYNEQFF.

Only a few counts were recorded for this clonotype. V usage is TRBV18 and J usage is TRBJ2-6; perhaps TRBD1 as D (7 bases). Germline V CDR1 and CDR2: KGHSH, LQKENI. V was pared by 2 bases and J by 1 base, with 15 bases between. The CDR3 loop spans 18 amino acids. In DNA form, the CDR3 reads TGTGCCAGCTCACCAATGGTCAGGGGGACTTCTGGGGCCAACGTCCTGACTTTC. Translated, it gives CASSPMVRGTSGANVLTF. The entire variable domain, with the rest obtained from reference TRBV18 and TRBJ2-6, is as follows: NAGVMQNPRHLVRRRGQEARLRCSPMKGHSHVYWYRQLPEEGLKFMVYLQKENIIDESGMPKERFSAEFPKEGPSILRIQQVVRGDSAAYFCASSPMVRGTSGANVLTFGAGSRLTVL.

This clonotype was counted a few times. V gene TRBV7-8 combines with J gene TRBJ1-2; D gene unclear. Trimming took 0 bases from V and 4 from J, leaving 9 bases between them. Per the germline V gene, CDR1 is SGHVS and CDR2 is FQNEAQ. The CDR3 is 14 amino acids. The CDR3 loop is CASSLAGGPYGYTF. CDR3 coding DNA: TGTGCCAGCAGCTTAGCGGGCGGACCCTATGGCTACACCTTC.

V gene TRBV7-9 combines with J gene TRBJ2-1; D not resolved. The CDR3 contains 15 residues. V was trimmed by 5 bases and J by 0 bases, leaving 11 bases between them. CDR1 and CDR2 from the germline V gene are SEHNR and FQNEAQ (reference sequence). The CDR3, as DNA: TGTGCCAGCAGCCCCATCGCCGGCTCCTACAATGAGCAGTTCTTC. Residues: CASSPIAGSYNEQFF. The variable domain in full, with the rest retrieved from reference TRBV7-9 and TRBJ2-1, is DTGVSQNPRHKITKRGQNVTFRCDPISEHNRLYWYRQTLGQGPEFLTYFQNEAQLEKSRLLSDRFSAERPKGSFSTLEIQRTEQGDSAMYLCASSPIAGSYNEQFFGPGTRLTVL.

This chain's CDR3 is CASSQVQGLSYGYTF. In nucleotides, the CDR3 is TGTGCCAGCAGCCAAGTACAGGGTCTTTCCTATGGCTACACCTTC. The chain has TRBV3-1 and TRBJ1-2; possibly TRBD1 for D (6 bases). The V gene lost 1 base and the J gene lost 4 bases, with 13 bases spanning the gap. This CDR3 spans 15 amino acids. CDR1 and CDR2 (germline): LGHDT, YNNKEL (reference sequence). Looking up the rest from reference TRBV3-1 and TRBJ1-2 gives the full variable domain: DTAVSQTPKYLVTQMGNDKSIKCEQNLGHDTMYWYKQDSKKFLKIMFSYNNKELIINETVPNRFSPKSPDKAHLNLHINSLELGDSAVYFCASSQVQGLSYGYTFGSGTRLTVV.

This clonotype was detected a few times. This chain links TRBV5-1 with TRBJ1-2; unclear D gene. This CDR3 contains 13 residues. Trimming took off 0 bases at V and 4 bases at J, with 7 bases between the two ends. Germline V lookup: CDR1 SGHRS, CDR2 YFSETQ. CDR3 region: CASSLVTAYGYTF. In nucleotides, the CDR3 is TGCGCCAGCAGCTTGGTTACAGCCTATGGCTACACCTTC.

This clonotype was counted a few times. This chain connects TRBV13 to TRBJ1-6; D gene uncertain. CDR3 length: 12 amino acids. Looked up from germline, CDR1 is PRHDT and CDR2 is FYEKMQ (reference sequence). Trimming left V 2 bases short and J 9 bases short, with 5 bases between. The CDR3 DNA follows: TGTGCCAGCAGCTTAACCCTTTCACCCCTCCACTTT. Residues: CASSLTLSPLHF.

This chain uses TRBV5-6 with TRBJ2-7, with D unclear. Germline V lookup: CDR1 SGHDT, CDR2 YYEEEE. Deletions cut 1 base from V and 3 bases from J, with 11 bases between. The CDR3 sequence is 14 residues long. The CDR3 DNA follows: TGTGCCAGCAGCTTGCCCGGGCCGAGCTACGAGCAGTACTTC. Translation gives CASSLPGPSYEQYF.

This rearrangement joins TRBV27 to TRBJ1-1, with 10 positions matching TRBD1. Germline V gives CDR1 MNHEY, CDR2 SMNVEV (reference sequence). Germline trimming cut 3 bases from V and 3 bases from J; bases unmatched to any gene: 1. CDR3 size: 14 residues. The CDR3 DNA sequence: TGTGCCAGCAGTTTGACAGGGGGCTACACTGAAGCTTTCTTT. Its protein is CASSLTGGYTEAFF.

The J gene is TRBJ1-1, the V gene TRBV30, with D possibly being TRBD1 (6 bases). Per germline, CDR1 GTSNPN and CDR2 SVGIG (reference sequence). The CDR3 covers 14 residues. V shed 4 bases and J shed 0 bases, with 12 bases lying between them. CDR3 sequence (DNA): TGTGCCTGGAACCACGGACAGATGAACACTGAAGCTTTCTTT. Translating gives CAWNHGQMNTEAFF.

This clonotype was seen a handful of times. This sequence joins TRBV7-9 and TRBJ2-1; D is undetermined. CDR1 SEHNR and CDR2 FQNEAQ come from the germline V gene (reference sequence). Trimming removed 2 bases from V and 6 bases from J, with 8 bases in between. This CDR3 is 13 amino acids long. In DNA, the CDR3 is TGTGCCAGCAGCTTACCCATAGCCAATGAGCAGTTCTTC. Amino acid sequence: CASSLPIANEQFF.

This clonotype was seen only a few times. The rearrangement links TRBV20-1 to TRBJ2-4; unclear D gene. The CDR3 loop spans 12 amino acids. Trimming pared 0 bases from V and 5 bases from J, leaving 5 bases between. The germline CDR1 and CDR2 sequences are DFQATT and SNEGSKA (reference sequence). The CDR3 region has the DNA TGCAGTGCTAGAGACAGGCAAAACATTCAGTACTTC. Translating gives CSARDRQNIQYF.

This clonotype appeared a few times. This chain connects TRBV6-5 to TRBJ1-1, with D possibly TRBD1 on 6 matching bases. Germline V gives CDR1 MNHEY, CDR2 SVGAGI. This CDR3 has 14 amino acids. Trimming took off 2 bases at V and 1 base at J, with 8 bases between the two ends. The CDR3 nucleotides are TGTGCCAGCAGTTACGGACAGACGAACACTGAAGCTTTCTTT. Translating gives CASSYGQTNTEAFF.

The rearrangement uses TRBV6-2 or TRBV6-3 and TRBJ2-3, with a weak D call TRBD2 (5 bases). With 8 bases removed from V and 2 bases from J, the gap between germline ends came to 29 bases. Germline V gives CDR1 MNHEY, CDR2 SVGEGT. The length of the CDR3 is 19 residues. The CDR3 DNA follows: TGTGCCAGCCGACCTAACGGACTGCAACCGCCCCCCAACACAGATACGCAGTATTTT. It encodes CASRPNGLQPPPNTDTQYF.

The chain combines TRBV7-2 with TRBJ2-5; TRBD2 matches 15 bases. Per germline, CDR1 SGHTA and CDR2 FQGNSA. Germline trimming cut 5 bases from V and 5 bases from J; bases unmatched to any gene: 6. The CDR3 runs to 16 residues. The chain's CDR3 is CASSMGLAGGWETQYF. CDR3 in DNA: TGTGCCAGCAGCATGGGACTAGCGGGAGGTTGGGAGACCCAGTACTTC.

The genes are TRBV28 and TRBJ2-7; D uncertain. Trimming removed 5 bases from V and 7 bases from J, with 12 bases in between. Germline V gives CDR1 MDHEN, CDR2 SYDVKM. The length of the CDR3 is 12 residues. In nucleotides, the CDR3 is TGTGCCAGCAGTGTGACCGGAAGGGAGCAGTACTTC. The encoded protein is CASSVTGREQYF.

The rearrangement links TRBV7-2 to TRBJ2-5, with D unresolved. This CDR3 spans 11 amino acids. The ends were cut back, 4 bases at V and 7 bases at J, with 7 bases in the middle. Looked up from germline, CDR1 is SGHTA and CDR2 is FQGNSA. CDR3 residues: CASSSPGTQYF. For the CDR3, the DNA is TGTGCCAGCAGCTCTCCGGGGACCCAGTACTTC.

The sample holds a few counts of this clonotype. This chain joins TRBV7-2 and TRBJ1-1; 7 positions match TRBD1. With 0 bases clipped from V and 2 bases from J, the junction kept 9 bases outside the gene matches. CDR1 is SGHTA and CDR2 is FQGNSA in the germline V gene. CDR3 length: 17 amino acids. CDR3 DNA sequence: TGTGCCAGCAGCTTAGCCGTCCCGGGACAGCCTAACACTGAAGCTTTCTTT. Its protein product is CASSLAVPGQPNTEAFF.

The CDR3 protein is CATSREGRSEAFF. CDR3 DNA sequence: TGTGCCACCAGCAGAGAAGGACGGTCGGAAGCTTTCTTT. This rearrangement joins TRBV15 to TRBJ1-1; no firm D call. Germline loops: CDR1 LNHNV, CDR2 YYDKDF (reference sequence). The CDR3 is 13 amino acids. V dropped 0 bases and J dropped 8 bases, with 10 bases sitting between them. Based on the CDR3 plus reference TRBV15 and TRBJ1-1, the full variable domain is DAMVIQNPRYQVTQFGKPVTLSCSQTLNHNVMYWYQQKSSQAPKLLFHYYDKDFNNEADTPDNFQSRRPNTSFCFLDIRSPGLGDTAMYLCATSREGRSEAFFGQGTRLTVV.

This clonotype appeared once. The chain uses TRBV19 and TRBJ2-4; possibly TRBD1 or TRBD2 for D (5 bases each). The CDR3 spans 13 residues. Per germline, CDR1 LNHDA and CDR2 SQIVND (reference sequence). The ends were cut back, 6 bases at V and 5 bases at J, with 11 bases in the middle. The CDR3 nucleotides are TGTGCCAGTAGCATCCGGGACCAAAACATTCAGTACTTC. Its protein product is CASSIRDQNIQYF.